A single T cell receptor beta chain is shown here with its context. In its sample, this clone was seen a few times. The antigen it recognizes is unknown. No clone much larger than this one lies a single base away; base qualities are absent. This sample was taken from a study of cytomegalovirus exposure and HLA in healthy donors (dated by TCRdb to the late 2010s). As for the study more broadly: In an earlier analysis of approximately 500 of the donors, 276 Gb of sequence data and about 110 million unique TCR beta sequences from 180 million or so T cells were reported. About 300 gigabases of sequencing data and some 85 million unique TCR sequences were included in an early release covering about 700 HLA-typed donors. Of the 350 to 400 genotyped donors, approximately 83% fell in the genetic ancestry cluster associated with self-reported Caucasian donors. The study aimed to test whether signatures of past pathogen exposure could be identified by cataloging public T cell receptors. Using immunosequencing, the study profiled T cell repertoires from 640 or so subjects and related those repertoires to cytomegalovirus serostatus. A separate validation cohort of about 110 different subjects was used in addition to the approximately 700-subject first cohort. The study combined high-throughput TCR immunosequencing, statistical association of individual TCRs with disease status, and machine learning to predict cytomegalovirus infection status. To study patterns of TCR occurrence, a later analysis re-analyzed previously published TCR beta repertoires from several hundred donors and added high-resolution HLA genotyping. Rather than drawing on any new phenotypic data, the later analysis identified candidate immune exposures from TCR beta sequences and the way those sequences occurred across donors. An earlier analysis of several hundred of the donors used high-throughput TCR beta sequencing to judge whether each TCR beta V gene segment behaved as functional or pseudogenic. Donor age, sex, ethnicity and CMV serostatus were collected together with the repertoire data. Genome-wide SNP genotypes for about three fifths of the 666 donors were used in a later genetic analysis, which treated that subset as a discovery cohort. All discovery cohort repertoires had been generated using a single sequencing platform. HLA typing covered class I and class II loci at four-digit resolution. Typing coverage varied by locus: roughly 620-640 donors for A, B, C, DRB1 and DQB1; roughly 510 for DQA1; over 600 for DPA1; some 470 for DPB1. Four or five DR-DQ haplotypes were handled as single units for association and clustering because linkage in the cohort was strong. Among some 400 genotyped donors of the cohort, an average of around 240,000 unique TCR beta nucleotide sequences were sequenced per donor, roughly 20% of them non-productive.

The study at large found these results: V-gene and J-gene trimming of TCR beta chains was associated with a missense DCLRE1C variant in a later genetic analysis, and the association was replicated in an independent cohort. Correlated functional status among segregating V segments might reflect linkage disequilibrium, but an unknown experimental factor could not be ruled out. Over 15 rarely observed V segments, including chromosome 9 orphons, were excluded from the earlier analysis of almost 600 of the donors because counts were too low. Because some donors lacked HLA typing at each locus, the association tests relied only on the typed subset. The sequencing pipeline was judged likely to have produced a cluster of highly shared sequence variants as a technical artifact. At a false discovery rate of 0.05, a later analysis linked 15,000 to 20,000 TCR beta sequences to specific HLA alleles. The presence/absence analyses assumed that sequencing depth was roughly uniform across donors, and that assumption may not be true. A further reported finding was that TCR beta sequences accurately predicted the HLA-A and HLA-B alleles for most subjects in the first cohort. In a later genetic analysis, fewer N-insertions in productive TCRs were reported among donors in an Asian-associated ancestry cluster than the roughly 670-donor mean. In vitro tests confirmed that a few of the cytomegalovirus-associated TCR beta chains recognize cytomegalovirus antigens. In the study, 150 to 200 TCR beta chains were listed as associated with cytomegalovirus. Only TCR beta chains were sequenced in this cohort, and the absence of alpha or paired-chain data limited detectable features. A later analysis reported that several top co-occurrence clusters appeared linked to parvovirus B19, influenza, CMV and Epstein-Barr virus. In a later analysis, HLA-associated TCR beta chains were found to be more clonally expanded and to have lower generation probabilities than equally common non-associated chains. According to the authors, the approach could potentially be generalized to other disease states and immunological phenotypes. The 87-base-pair reads could not distinguish some IMGT-functional V segments, including TRBV6-2 and TRBV6-3, so those segments were excluded. While some public TCRs were present in many individuals, most TCR sequences turned up only very rarely across donors. Cytomegalovirus status was reported to be diagnosed by the classifier with high specificity and sensitivity in both the original and validation cohorts. CMV serostatus was the only immune exposure information available for the cohort. In a later analysis, the rate of TCR association differed among HLA loci, with DRB1 alleles having the most associated TCRs and HLA-C alleles having the fewest. When HLA alleles, especially DR and DQ, strongly co-occurred, attributing TCR associations to individual alleles was difficult. Most CMV-associated TCR beta chains appeared to be HLA-restricted in a later analysis, and the HLA associations seemed to be driven largely by CMV exposure. In an earlier analysis of roughly 500 of the donors, most TCR beta V segments appeared in productive rearrangements about 87% or about 30% of the time, broadly matching IMGT annotations.

From the germline V gene, CDR1 is LGHNA and CDR2 is YSLEER. Cut back by 0 bases and 5 bases, the V and J ends lie 13 bases apart. The CDR3 numbers 15 residues from cysteine through phenylalanine. Only the CDR3 DNA stays, 45 bases, in frame from base 1. The cohort was made up of approximately 670 healthy bone marrow donors. All cohort members were sampled while nominally healthy, although unrecorded immune exposures were likely present. Of the approximately 670 cohort members, nearly 300 had a positive CMV serostatus and about 360 had a negative one, while no CMV serostatus was recorded for the donor. Every donor gave a peripheral blood sample, and the peripheral blood mononuclear cells from that sample were used for TCR beta sequencing. The Qiagen DNeasy Blood Extraction Kit was used to extract genomic DNA from the blood cell samples. Library preparation employed the immunoSEQ multiplex PCR assay. For the multiplex PCR, a mixture combining 60 forward primers for TCR Vbeta segments and 13 reverse primers for TCR Jbeta segments was used. The CDR3 region of rearranged TCR beta genes was amplified from genomic DNA with a multiplex PCR assay. Amplified TCR beta libraries were sequenced as 87-base-pair reads on the Illumina HiSeq System. Per the source publication's procedure: A later analysis counted around 72 million unique TCR beta chains across the 650 to 700 repertoires, and some 12 million of these chains were shared by at least two donors. Raw reads were error-corrected and collapsed into unique sequences with a nearest-neighbor algorithm that merged closely related sequences to remove PCR and sequencing errors. V, D and J gene segments were assigned by aligning CDR3 sequences to IMGT reference sequences. For a sequence to be retained, a match of at least six nucleotides was required to both a V gene segment and a J gene segment. Rearrangements were called productive when the CDR3 lacked stop codons and stayed in frame with V and J; all others were non-productive. CDR3 was defined by IMGT convention, running from the second conserved V-encoded cysteine to the conserved J-encoded phenylalanine. The earlier analysis of some 580 of the donors excluded any sequence lacking an unambiguous match to a single V gene segment. An earlier analysis of around 600 of the donors classified V segments as functional when productive rearrangements were above 56.7% and as segregating when the standard deviation between donors was above 5%. To diagnose cytomegalovirus status from the catalog of TCR beta chain sequences, a statistical classification framework was built. V and J gene assignment, in a later analysis, came from comparing TCR nucleotide sequences with IMGT/GENE-DB human TR gene sequences. Using the TCRdist pipeline, a later analysis assigned CDR3 sequences along with most-parsimonious VDJ recombination scenarios. In a later analysis, each TCR beta chain was defined by its CDR3 amino acid sequence together with its V-gene family, and reads lacking a unique V-gene family were excluded. In a later analysis, approximately 640 highly shared, low-generation-probability nucleotide sequences were removed to address suspected cross-contamination and a sequencing artifact. For each public chain, a later analysis derived a clonal expansion index from normalized ranks of inferred template counts within each repertoire. In a later analysis, generation probabilities were computed with a VDJ recombination model fitted to out-of-frame rearrangements, and the resulting probabilities were checked against IGoR. A later analysis scored TCR-TCR, TCR-HLA and TCR-CMV co-occurrence with hypergeometric tests, applying a repertoire-size bias correction to TCR pairs. In a later analysis, false discovery rates were estimated by permuting HLA or CMV assignments 20 times. A later analysis grouped co-occurring TCRs with DBSCAN, adding TCRdist sequence similarity when clustering within HLA-allele-positive subsets. Repertoires with fewer than 30,000 or more than 120,000 public chains, plus five repertoires with anomalous nucleotide sharing, were excluded from co-occurrence clustering. TCRdb took over this immuneACCESS table, retaining in-frame rearrangements with V and J assigned. Such tables are incomplete; in checked studies, under half of the missing clones stem from an unresolved V gene, and the remainder is unexplained. Clonal size and the V and J genes are those of that table, whereas D and trimming came from the DNA. The sample table shows 85,000 to 100,000 clones, and roughly 60% are seen once. Around 2% of the sample lies in the top ten.

The material sequenced was PBMCs. The TCR was taken from a human donor in good health. This chain is built from TRBV4-3 and TRBJ1-2; TRBD1 is perhaps the D gene, given 6 matching bases. The CDR3 reads CASSQDTGLRYGYTF. Here is the DNA: TGCGCCAGCAGCCAAGATACAGGGTTACGTTATGGCTACACCTTC.